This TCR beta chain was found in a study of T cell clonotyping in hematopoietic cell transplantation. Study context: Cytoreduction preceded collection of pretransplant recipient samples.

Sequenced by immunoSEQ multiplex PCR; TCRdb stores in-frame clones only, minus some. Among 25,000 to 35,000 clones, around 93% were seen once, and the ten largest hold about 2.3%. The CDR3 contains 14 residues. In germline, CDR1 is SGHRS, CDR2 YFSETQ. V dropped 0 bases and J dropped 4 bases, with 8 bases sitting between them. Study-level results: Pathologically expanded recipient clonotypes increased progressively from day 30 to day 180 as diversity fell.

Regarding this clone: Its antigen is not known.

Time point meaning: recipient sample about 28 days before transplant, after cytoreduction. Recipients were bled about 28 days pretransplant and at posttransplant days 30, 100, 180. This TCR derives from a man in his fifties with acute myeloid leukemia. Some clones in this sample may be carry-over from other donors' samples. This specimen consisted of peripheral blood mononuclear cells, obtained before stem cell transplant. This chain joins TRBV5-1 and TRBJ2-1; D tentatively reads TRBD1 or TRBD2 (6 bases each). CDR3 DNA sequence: TGCGCCAGCAGCTTGGGAGGGGGGTACAATGAGCAGTTCTTC. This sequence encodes CASSLGGGYNEQFF.